Detailed here is one TCR beta chain. The antigen remains unidentified. This entry belongs to a study of regulatory T cells in long-lasting Graves disease. Indicated time point: persistent/refractory GD, antithyroid drugs over 5 years with positive TRAb. Scientists built the TCR library using RNA that was extracted from PBMCs. Investigators report Graves' disease was diagnosed under American Thyroid Association guidelines. Construction of the TCR beta libraries employed iRepertoire HTBI primers in conjunction with Arm-PCR of CDR3 regions. Using its own MiXCR run on the multiplex PCR reads, TCRdb lists one record per CDR3 protein. The table shows a few hundred thousand distinct CDR3 sequences, with 20% to 25% occurring only once. Notes on the study in general: When disease was persistent, TRBV28, TRBJ1-2 and TRBJ2-5 were the favored segments. More public clonotypes were shared by persistent patients (around 2,500) than by new patients (roughly 970).

In germline, CDR1 is SQVTM, CDR2 ANQGSEA. The CDR3 loop spans 15 amino acids. Sequencing was performed on peripheral blood mononuclear cells (PBMCs), taken when the disease was refractory, from a patient treated with antithyroid drugs. The chain couples TRBV29-1 to TRBJ2-7; possibly TRBD1 for D (6 bases). The assigned J gene may be wrong: the sequence end matches TRBJ2-4 better. The receptor was isolated from a female donor with Graves disease. Here the CDR3 reads CSVGADRSFGDIQYF. In nucleotides, the CDR3 is TGCAGCGTGGGGGCGGACAGATCGTTTGGAGACATTCAGTACTTC.